A single sample is the source of the 27 T cell receptor beta chains below, sequenced in a study of blood T cell repertoires in COVID-19 (dated by TCRdb to between 2020 and 2021). The method was the immunoSEQ multiplex PCR assay. The source is immuneACCESS, and TCRdb retained only in-frame sequences with V and J called. Part of the clones is not carried over; for the studies checked, unresolved V genes explain less than half of this, and the remainder is unexplained. This sample holds about 220,000 clones; roughly 84% were observed only once. The ten largest clones capture 5.1% of the sample. Sequencing input: peripheral blood. These receptors came from a woman aged 55-75 years who had recovered from COVID-19.

V usage is TRBV7-9 and J usage is TRBJ1-1; 10 nucleotides line up with TRBD1. Germline CDR1 is SEHNR and CDR2 is FQNEAQ (reference sequence). Germline trimming cut 3 bases from V and 10 bases from J; bases unmatched to any gene: 5. The CDR3 contains 13 residues. The CDR3 reads CASSFRDRGSAFF. Written as DNA, the CDR3 is TGTGCCAGCAGCTTCCGGGACAGGGGATCAGCTTTCTTT.

The rearrangement joins TRBV6-4 to TRBJ2-7; TRBD2 might be the D (6 bases). Trimming cost V 6 bases and J 3 bases, with 18 bases left between them. CDR1 MRHNA and CDR2 SNTAGT come from the germline V gene. The CDR3 totals 15 residues. The CDR3 sequence is CASRSPTGDLYEQYF. The CDR3 coding sequence is TGTGCCAGCAGGTCCCCGACGGGGGACCTCTACGAGCAGTACTTC.

The rearrangement uses TRBV11-3 and TRBJ2-1, with 11 bases fitting TRBD2. CDR3 length: 16 amino acids. Germline loops: CDR1 SGHNT, CDR2 YENEEA. V lost 5 bases to trimming and J lost 5 bases; unmatched junction nucleotides: 8. The DNA of the CDR3 is TGTGCCAGCAGCAGGGGACTAGCGGATATACACAATGAGCAGTTCTTC. This translates into CASSRGLADIHNEQFF.

This clone was seen once. The chain uses TRBV7-2 and TRBJ2-5, with 11 nucleotides matching TRBD1. The length of the CDR3 is 15 residues. CDR1 and CDR2 from the germline V gene are SGHTA and FQGNSA. The V gene end was trimmed by 5 bases and the J gene end by 5 bases; junction bases not matched to a gene: 7. In nucleotides, the CDR3 is TGTGCCAGCAGCCCGGACAGGGGGCGAGGGGAGACCCAGTACTTC. Its translation: CASSPDRGRGETQYF.

Remarks on this clone: The junction shows a germline mismatch at one end, possibly a read error. The chain has TRBV2 and TRBJ1-5; D is undetermined. This CDR3 spans 15 amino acids. The germline V gene has CDR1 SNHLY and CDR2 FYNNEI. The CDR3 here is CASREDGPRNQPQHF. For the CDR3, the DNA is TGTGCCAGCAGGGAAGACGGCCCGCGGAATCAGCCCCAGCATTTT.

This chain uses TRBV3-1 (or the pseudogene TRBV3-2) with TRBJ2-1, with 7 bases fitting TRBD1. The CDR3 length is 19 residues. The junction had 16 bases not matched to a gene; V was cut back by 5 bases and J by 0 bases. Germline CDR1 is LGHDT and CDR2 is YNNKEL (reference sequence). The CDR3 DNA follows: TGTGCCAGCAGCGGACAGCGACAGGGCAAAACTAGCTCCTACAATGAGCAGTTCTTC. Its protein is CASSGQRQGKTSSYNEQFF.

This chain joins TRBV7-3 and TRBJ2-7; D is perhaps TRBD2 (6 bases). The CDR3 extends over 13 amino acids. With 5 bases removed from V and 6 bases from J, the gap between germline ends came to 14 bases. From germline, CDR1 is SGHTA and CDR2 FQGTGA. The CDR3 spells CASSAGPRSEQYF. CDR3 nucleotides: TGTGCCAGCAGCGCGGGACCGCGCAGCGAGCAGTACTTC.

V gene TRBV7-9 combines with J gene TRBJ2-5; possible D gene TRBD2, 6 bases. Trimming pared 6 bases from V and 0 bases from J, leaving 17 bases between. The CDR3 covers 16 residues. CDR1 is SEHNR, CDR2 FQNEAQ, per germline (reference sequence). CDR3 loop: CASRGARAGNQETQYF. CDR3 DNA sequence: TGTGCCAGCAGAGGGGCTCGGGCGGGGAACCAAGAGACCCAGTACTTC.

This clone appeared a few times. The rearrangement uses TRBV29-1 and TRBJ1-1; a weak D match, TRBD1 (6 bases). The CDR3 has 14 amino acids. Deletions cut 1 base from V and 5 bases from J, with 14 bases between. CDR1 and CDR2 from the germline V gene are SQVTM and ANQGSEA. The CDR3 nucleotides read TGCAGCGTTGAAGGACCAGGGGTGGGTACTGAAGCTTTCTTT. Translated, it gives CSVEGPGVGTEAFF.

This clone has a single count. The chain combines TRBV6-8 with TRBJ1-4; 9 nucleotides match TRBD1. The germline CDR1 and CDR2 sequences are MNHGY and SAAAGT. The CDR3 totals 12 residues. V lost 4 bases and J lost 16; bases outside the gene matches: 7. Written as DNA, the CDR3 is TGTGCCAGCAGTTCCCGGGACAGGGAAGGGTTTTTT. This encodes CASSSRDREGFF.

The gene calls are TRBV6-6 and TRBJ2-1; the match to TRBD2 covers 9 bases. The CDR3 is 15 amino acids. V shed 0 bases and J 9 bases; nucleotides not matched to a gene: 6. Per germline, CDR1 MNHNY and CDR2 SVGAGI (reference sequence). The chain's CDR3 is CASSYSRGGAGEQFF. The DNA of the CDR3 is TGTGCCAGCAGTTACTCTCGCGGGGGGGCGGGTGAGCAGTTCTTC.

The chain joins TRBV9 to TRBJ2-1; the match to TRBD2 covers 8 bases. The germline CDR1 and CDR2 sequences are SGDLS and YYNGEE. The CDR3 contains 19 residues. J was trimmed by 3 bases and V by 0 bases; bases with no gene match: 14. CDR3 sequence: CASSVVAGIGLAGYNEQFF. In nucleotides, the CDR3 is TGTGCCAGCAGCGTAGTGGCAGGCATAGGCCTAGCGGGCTACAATGAGCAGTTCTTC.

The chain couples TRBV19 to TRBJ1-3; 7 nucleotides agree with TRBD1. This CDR3 has 18 amino acids. The V gene end was trimmed by 7 bases and the J gene end by 4 bases; junction bases not matched to a gene: 19. Germline-derived CDR1 and CDR2 are LNHDA and SQIVND (reference sequence). In DNA, the CDR3 is TGTGCCAGTACCTCATGGGGGACAGACTACTCTGGGGGAAACACCATATATTTT. It codes for CASTSWGTDYSGGNTIYF.

The V call is TRBV2, the J call TRBJ2-3; D perhaps matches TRBD1 (5 bases). Germline CDR1 SNHLY, CDR2 FYNNEI. V lost 7 bases, J lost 9 bases, and 11 bases lay in between. CDR3 length: 11 residues. The CDR3 sequence is CASIAPGTQYF. The DNA of the CDR3 is TGTGCCAGCATTGCTCCAGGGACGCAGTATTTT.

In its sample, this clone was seen once. The J gene is TRBJ2-3, the V gene TRBV5-4, with D possibly matching TRBD2 (7 bases). This CDR3 contains 15 residues. Germline V gene sequence: CDR1 SGHNT, CDR2 YYREEE (reference sequence). Trimming cost V 3 bases and J 3 bases, with 14 bases left between them. CDR3 DNA: TGTGCCAGCAGCTCGAGGGGGGGCCCTACAGATACGCAGTATTTT. Translating it yields CASSSRGGPTDTQYF.

J is TRBJ1-6 and V is TRBV30; 10 bases are a match to TRBD1. Germline loops: CDR1 GTSNPN, CDR2 SVGIG (reference sequence). The CDR3 loop spans 13 amino acids. Germline trimming cut 5 bases from V and 13 bases from J; bases unmatched to any gene: 8. CDR3 in DNA: TGTGCCTGGCTCCGGGACAGGGGATCCCCCCTCCACTTT. Translating it yields CAWLRDRGSPLHF.

The rearrangement uses TRBV7-9 and TRBJ1-1; D is possibly TRBD1 (6 bases). Germline CDR1 is SEHNR and CDR2 is FQNEAQ (reference sequence). CDR3 size: 17 residues. V was clipped by 1 base and J by 0 bases, with 15 bases between them. CDR3 residues: CASSLGTAGRLNTEAFF. The CDR3 DNA reads TGTGCCAGCAGCTTAGGGACAGCTGGGCGGTTGAACACTGAAGCTTTCTTT. Looking up the rest from reference TRBV7-9 and TRBJ1-1 gives the full variable domain: DTGVSQNPRHKITKRGQNVTFRCDPISEHNRLYWYRQTLGQGPEFLTYFQNEAQLEKSRLLSDRFSAERPKGSFSTLEIQRTEQGDSAMYLCASSLGTAGRLNTEAFFGQGTRLTVV.

The gene calls are TRBV6-5 and TRBJ2-5; possibly TRBD1 for D (6 bases). The CDR3 is 13 residues long. Between the trimmed V and J ends, which lost 2 bases and 5 bases, there was a span of 9 bases. Germline lookup yields CDR1 MNHEY and CDR2 SVGAGI. CDR3 residues: CASSYEGDETQYF. CDR3 DNA: TGTGCCAGCAGTTACGAGGGGGATGAGACCCAGTACTTC.

The rearrangement links TRBV6-5 to TRBJ1-1, with D maybe TRBD1 (5 bases). Germline V gives CDR1 MNHEY, CDR2 SVGAGI. The V and J ends lost 9 bases and 4 bases respectively, with 12 bases between them. This CDR3 comprises 12 residues. The CDR3 nucleotides read TGTGCCAGTCACGGGGGAGGCACTGAAGCTTTCTTT. It codes for CASHGGGTEAFF.

The rearrangement uses TRBV7-3 and TRBJ1-1; perhaps TRBD1 as D (5 bases). V lost 3 bases and J 4 bases, leaving 12 bases between the germline ends. Looked up from germline, CDR1 is SGHTA and CDR2 is FQGTGA. This CDR3 comprises 14 residues. CDR3 sequence: CASSFGGRGTEAFF. The CDR3 DNA reads as TGTGCCAGCAGCTTCGGGGGTAGGGGCACTGAAGCTTTCTTT. Drawing the rest from reference TRBV7-3 and TRBJ1-1, the complete variable domain is GAGVSQTPSNKVTEKGKYVELRCDPISGHTALYWYRQSLGQGPEFLIYFQGTGAADDSGLPNDRFFAVRPEGSVSTLKIQRTERGDSAVYLCASSFGGRGTEAFFGQGTRLTVV.

V is TRBV2 and J is TRBJ2-7, with a tentative D call TRBD2 (5 bases). The CDR3 sequence is 15 residues long. V dropped 6 bases and J dropped 2 bases, with 17 bases sitting between them. From germline, CDR1 is SNHLY and CDR2 FYNNEI. The CDR3 region is CASSARGRGTYEQYF. CDR3 DNA sequence: TGTGCCAGCAGCGCACGGGGTCGGGGTACCTACGAGCAGTACTTC.

The chain couples TRBV6-2 or TRBV6-3 to TRBJ1-4; the match to TRBD1 covers 8 bases. The CDR3 runs to 18 residues. J was trimmed by 5 bases and V by 2 bases; bases with no gene match: 13. CDR1 is MNHEY, CDR2 SVGEGT, per germline. The CDR3 protein is CASSYIGLMGQANEKLFF. The CDR3 region has the DNA TGTGCCAGCAGTTACATAGGCCTTATGGGACAGGCAAATGAAAAACTGTTTTTT.

The V gene is TRBV21-1, the J gene TRBJ1-1. TRBV21-1 is termed a pseudogene. The CDR3 has 14 residues. The CDR3 loop reads CASGGLILNTEAFF. The DNA of the CDR3 is TGTGCCAGCGGCGGCTTAATCCTGAACACTGAAGCTTTCTTT.

The gene calls are TRBV5-1 and TRBJ2-2; tentatively, D is TRBD2 (5 bases). The germline gives CDR1 SGHRS, CDR2 YFSETQ. V lost 6 bases and J 5 bases, leaving 11 bases between the germline ends. The CDR3 runs to 13 residues. This CDR3 is CASNRGSTGELFF. The CDR3 nucleotides are TGCGCCAGCAACCGGGGTTCGACCGGGGAGCTGTTTTTT.

This clone showed up just once. The chain carries TRBV27 and TRBJ2-7; possible D gene TRBD2, 5 bases. Per the germline V gene, CDR1 is MNHEY and CDR2 is SMNVEV (reference sequence). The CDR3 is 14 amino acids. The V gene lost 2 bases and the J gene lost 2 bases, with 10 bases spanning the gap. DNA of the CDR3: TGTGCCAGCAGTTTACGGGGATCCGCCTACGAGCAGTACTTC. It specifies CASSLRGSAYEQYF.

This chain uses TRBV19 with TRBJ1-2; 9 nucleotides line up with TRBD1. The CDR3 has 17 residues. After removal of 3 bases from V and 3 bases from J, the junction contained 11 bases not matched to a gene. Germline V gene lookup returns CDR1 LNHDA and CDR2 SQIVND (reference sequence). The CDR3 coding sequence is TGTGCCAGTAGTATCACGGGACAGGGCACTTTTCACTATGGCTACACCTTC. Its protein product is CASSITGQGTFHYGYTF.

V usage is TRBV5-1 and J usage is TRBJ1-2; maybe TRBD1 (5 bases). Germline V gives CDR1 SGHRS, CDR2 YFSETQ. Trimming removed 5 bases from V and 3 bases from J, with 8 bases in between. This CDR3 comprises 12 residues. The CDR3 loop is CASRETDYGYTF. CDR3 nucleotide sequence: TGCGCCAGCAGGGAGACAGACTATGGCTACACCTTC.